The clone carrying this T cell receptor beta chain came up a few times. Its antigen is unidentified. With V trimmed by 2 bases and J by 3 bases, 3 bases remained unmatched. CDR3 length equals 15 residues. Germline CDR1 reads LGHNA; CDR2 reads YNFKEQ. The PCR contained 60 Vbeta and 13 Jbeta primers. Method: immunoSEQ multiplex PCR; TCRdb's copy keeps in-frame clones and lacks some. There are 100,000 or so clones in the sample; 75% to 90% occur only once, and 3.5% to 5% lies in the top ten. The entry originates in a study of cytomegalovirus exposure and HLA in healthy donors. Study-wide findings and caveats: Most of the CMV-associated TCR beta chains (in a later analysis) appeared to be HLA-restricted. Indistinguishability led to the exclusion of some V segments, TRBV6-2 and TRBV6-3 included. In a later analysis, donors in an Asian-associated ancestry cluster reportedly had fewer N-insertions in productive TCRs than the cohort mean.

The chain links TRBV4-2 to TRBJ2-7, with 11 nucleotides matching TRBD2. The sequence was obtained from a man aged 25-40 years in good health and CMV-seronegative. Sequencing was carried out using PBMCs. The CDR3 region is CASSQLTSGGYEQYF. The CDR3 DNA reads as TGTGCCAGCAGCCAACTAACTAGCGGGGGCTACGAGCAGTACTTC.